The 14 T cell receptor beta chains in this list originate from one sample, sequenced in a study of T-cell reconstitution after alpha-beta-depleted transplantation in children. A library of TCRbeta sequences, prepared with unique molecular identifiers, was generated. TCRdb processed the PCR reads anew with MiXCR; each CDR3 protein has one entry. The table has about 280,000 distinct CDR3 sequences, roughly 11% seen once. This material consisted of peripheral blood, taken 180 days after TCRalphabeta/CD19-depleted stem cell transplant. These receptors came from a male patient between 2 and 15 years old who had a stem cell transplant for chronic granulomatous disease, so the T cells may come from the graft donor.

In this sample, this clonotype turned up many times. J is TRBJ2-1 and V is TRBV6-2 or TRBV6-3; D possibly corresponds to TRBD1 (5 bases). Trimming removed 9 bases from V and 7 bases from J, with 13 bases in between. CDR1 MNHEY and CDR2 SVGEGT come from the germline V gene. CDR3 size: 12 residues. This chain's CDR3 is CASGQGRNEQFF. The CDR3 DNA follows: TGTGCCAGTGGCCAGGGAAGGAATGAGCAGTTCTTC.

This clonotype was counted many times. The chain has TRBV12-3 or TRBV12-4 and TRBJ2-3; 7 positions agree with TRBD2. The V segment lost 4 bases and the J segment 2 bases; nucleotides outside the gene matches: 3. This CDR3 is built from 14 residues. This chain's CDR3 is CASSSSGNTDTQYF. CDR3 coding DNA: TGTGCCAGCAGTTCAAGCGGGAACACAGATACGCAGTATTTT.

This clonotype was recorded at least ten times. The chain links TRBV7-2 to TRBJ2-1, with 10 bases aligning to TRBD2. The CDR3 runs to 16 residues. The V gene's germline CDR1 is SGHTA and CDR2 FQGNSA. Trimming took 3 bases from V and 2 from J; bases not matched to a gene: 4. The CDR3 sequence is CASSFLAGEPYNEQFF. The DNA for the CDR3 is TGTGCCAGCAGCTTTCTAGCGGGAGAACCCTACAATGAGCAGTTCTTC.

The chain combines TRBV7-3 with TRBJ2-1, with no clear D. The V and J ends lost 8 bases and 9 bases respectively, with 11 bases between them. This CDR3 contains 11 residues. Germline V gene lookup returns CDR1 SGHTA and CDR2 FQGTGA. DNA of the CDR3: TGTGCCAGCTGCTCCGGTGGTGAGCAGTTCTTC. This encodes CASCSGGEQFF.

This clonotype occurred many times. This chain connects TRBV28 to TRBJ2-3; TRBD2 matches at 9 bases. This CDR3 comprises 17 residues. Unmatched junction bases numbered 10, after V lost 4 bases and J lost 2 bases. Per the germline V gene, CDR1 is MDHEN and CDR2 is SYDVKM. The CDR3 DNA is TGTGCCAGCAGTTCCGACTTGGCGGGAGGGTTCACAGATACGCAGTATTTT. It yields the protein CASSSDLAGGFTDTQYF.

This clonotype appeared many times. Germline and junction disagree at one end, which may indicate a read error. The chain joins TRBV7-9 to TRBJ2-1, with D perhaps matching TRBD2 (6 bases). The CDR3 has 13 residues. Germline values: CDR1 SEHNR, CDR2 FQNEAQ (reference sequence). The CDR3: CASSLGRGEQKLF. DNA for the CDR3: TGTGCCAGCAGCTTAGGTCGCGGGGAGCAAAAGCTCTTC.

This clonotype has ten or more counts. The V gene is TRBV12-3 or TRBV12-4, the J gene TRBJ1-5; 7 bases are a match to TRBD1. Trimming removed 5 bases from V and 6 bases from J; junction bases left unmatched: 7. The CDR3 is 14 amino acids. CDR3: CASSPTQGPQPQHF. The CDR3 DNA reads as TGTGCCAGCAGTCCGACACAGGGGCCTCAGCCCCAGCATTTT.

This clonotype was observed many times. This rearrangement joins TRBV20-1 to TRBJ2-2, with 10 bases that match TRBD2. J gave up 7 bases and V 2 bases, and 1 base lay outside the gene matches. The germline V gene encodes CDR1 DFQATT and CDR2 SNEGSKA (reference sequence). This CDR3 has 13 amino acids. The DNA for the CDR3 is TGCAGTGCTAGACTAGCGGGAGTCGGGGAGCTGTTTTTT. It is translated as CSARLAGVGELFF.

This clonotype occurred many times. The DNA for the CDR3 is TGCGCCAGCAGCTTGTCGATCCGGGGGTCGAGCTCCTACAATGAGCAGTTCTTC. Protein: CASSLSIRGSSSYNEQFF. The chain couples TRBV5-1 to TRBJ2-1, with D maybe TRBD2 (6 bases). This CDR3 contains 18 residues. Trimming took 1 base from V and 0 from J, leaving 17 bases between them. Germline V gives CDR1 SGHRS, CDR2 YFSETQ.

Notes on this clonotype: Given a much more abundant clone one base away, this may be a read error. The J gene is TRBJ2-7, the V gene TRBV6-2 or TRBV6-3, with 7 bases fitting TRBD2. CDR3 length: 15 amino acids. With 5 bases clipped from V and 2 bases from J, the junction kept 9 bases outside the gene matches. The germline gives CDR1 MNHEY, CDR2 SVGEGT. The CDR3 protein is CASSPGTNGTYEQYF. DNA for the CDR3: TGTGCCAGCAGTCCCGGGACTAACGGGACCTACGAGCAGTACTTC.

The chain recombines TRBV30 with TRBJ1-5; no reliable D call. The germline V gene has CDR1 GTSNPN and CDR2 SVGIG (reference sequence). The length of the CDR3 is 14 residues. The germline V and J ends were trimmed by 0 bases and 3 bases, with 9 bases remaining between them. The CDR3 DNA reads TGTGCCTGGAGTGTACATACGCACAATCAGCCCCAGCATTTT. Its protein is CAWSVHTHNQPQHF. Variable domain in full (rest from reference TRBV30 and TRBJ1-5): SQTIHQWPATLVQPVGSPLSLECTVEGTSNPNLYWYRQAAGRGLQLLFYSVGIGQISSEVPQNLSASRPQDRQFILSSKKLLLSDSGFYLCAWSVHTHNQPQHFGDGTRLSIL.

This clonotype has ten or more counts. J is TRBJ1-1 and V is TRBV3-1; D possibly corresponds to TRBD1 (5 bases). This CDR3 is 16 amino acids long. CDR1 and CDR2 (germline): LGHDT, YNNKEL (reference sequence). V dropped 0 bases and J dropped 0 bases, with 11 bases sitting between them. This CDR3 reads CASSQDPGLVNTEAFF. CDR3 DNA: TGTGCCAGCAGCCAAGATCCGGGACTGGTGAACACTGAAGCTTTCTTT. The full variable domain, in which reference TRBV3-1 and TRBJ1-1 provide the parts outside the CDR3, is DTAVSQTPKYLVTQMGNDKSIKCEQNLGHDTMYWYKQDSKKFLKIMFSYNNKELIINETVPNRFSPKSPDKAHLNLHINSLELGDSAVYFCASSQDPGLVNTEAFFGQGTRLTVV.

This clonotype was picked up many times. The chain recombines TRBV11-2 with TRBJ2-1; D possibly uses TRBD1 or TRBD2 (5 bases each). Trimming took 1 base from V and 7 from J, leaving 14 bases between them. Germline V lookup: CDR1 SGHAT, CDR2 FQNNGV. CDR3 length: 15 amino acids. This CDR3 reads CASSLVPGADNEQFF. The CDR3 DNA reads as TGTGCCAGCAGCTTAGTACCCGGGGCGGATAATGAGCAGTTCTTC.

This clonotype was found many times. This rearrangement joins TRBV15 to TRBJ2-7; D not certain. The CDR3 length is 14 residues. From germline, CDR1 is LNHNV and CDR2 YYDKDF (reference sequence). V was trimmed by 1 base and J by 9 bases, leaving 16 bases between them. This CDR3 is CATSRGGSLSGQYF. The CDR3, as DNA: TGTGCCACCAGCAGAGGGGGAAGCCTGTCTGGGCAGTACTTC.